One sample yielded the 19 T cell receptor beta chains listed below, sequenced in a study of T cells in Graves' hyperthyroidism and ophthalmopathy. Researchers amplified the TCR beta CDR3 regions from RNA transcripts. The primer set for the first-round RT-PCR of the TCR CDR3 was HTBI. TCRdb reprocessed the multiplex PCR reads via MiXCR and lists one record per CDR3 protein. The sample lists 400,000 to 600,000 distinct CDR3 sequences; roughly 20% were seen once. The sample was blood. The receptor source for this set is a man younger than 35 with Graves' hyperthyroidism.

This clonotype was seen a few times. In DNA form, the CDR3 reads TGTGCCAGCAGTTGGGTAGCGGGGACCCAAGAGACCCAGTACTTC. It is translated as CASSWVAGTQETQYF. This rearrangement joins TRBV28 to TRBJ2-5; 8 nucleotides match TRBD2. The germline CDR1 and CDR2 sequences are MDHEN and SYDVKM. The length of the CDR3 is 15 residues. The ends lost 4 bases at V and 1 base at J; junction bases unmatched: 5.

This clonotype was seen at least ten times. The conserved final phenylalanine or tryptophan is absent from the CDR3, which likely points to a read error. This chain joins TRBV6-1 and TRBJ1-2; D gene unclear. Trimming took 2 bases from V and 2 from J, leaving 6 bases between them. The CDR3 loop spans 13 amino acids. Germline V gene lookup returns CDR1 MNHNS and CDR2 SASEGT. CDR3 DNA: TGTGCCAGCAGTGAACGGTGGAACTATGGCTACACCCTC. Encoded protein: CASSERWNYGYTL.

The V gene is TRBV19, the J gene TRBJ1-5; TRBD1 agrees at 8 bases. J lost 4 bases, V lost 2 bases, and 1 base had no gene match. The CDR3 length is 14 residues. Germline V CDR1 and CDR2: LNHDA, SQIVND (reference sequence). For the CDR3, the DNA is TGTGCCAGTAGTATACGGACAGGGAATCAGCCCCAGCATTTT. It translates to CASSIRTGNQPQHF. The variable domain in full, completed from reference TRBV19 and TRBJ1-5, reads DGGITQSPKYLFRKEGQNVTLSCEQNLNHDAMYWYRQDPGQGLRLIYYSQIVNDFQKGDIAEGYSVSREKKESFPLTVTSAQKNPTAFYLCASSIRTGNQPQHFGDGTRLSIL.

In its sample, this clonotype was seen many times. The chain recombines TRBV6-1 with TRBJ2-2, with D perhaps TRBD2 (5 bases). V was shortened by 1 base and J by 3 bases, with 15 bases between the two germline ends. CDR3 size: 17 residues. Germline loops: CDR1 MNHNS, CDR2 SASEGT. The CDR3 here is CASSEVALTLYTGELFF. The CDR3 nucleotides are TGTGCCAGCAGTGAAGTAGCGCTGACCCTTTACACCGGGGAGCTGTTTTTT.

This clonotype was counted ten times or more. The rearrangement uses TRBV6-1 and TRBJ2-5; TRBD1 aligns across 7 bases. The CDR3 has 16 amino acids. Germline V gene lookup returns CDR1 MNHNS and CDR2 SASEGT. The V gene end was trimmed by 9 bases and the J gene end by 2 bases; junction bases not matched to a gene: 15. In nucleotides, the CDR3 is TGTGCCAGTACGCAGAATGTCAGGGGGAATCAAGAGACCCAGTACTTC. Encoded protein: CASTQNVRGNQETQYF.

This chain joins TRBV6-2 or TRBV6-3 and TRBJ1-1; D gene uncertain. This CDR3 is built from 16 residues. Germline V lookup: CDR1 MNHEY, CDR2 SVGEGT. The V end lost 6 bases, the J end lost 5 bases, and 22 bases lay between the germline ends. The CDR3 DNA sequence: TGTGCCAGCAGCTCCGGACGGAACACACTGGGGACTGAAGCTTTCTTT. Translating it yields CASSSGRNTLGTEAFF.

This clonotype was detected many times. The CDR3, as DNA: TGTGCCAGCAGCCCACAGGTTGACAGGGGGCAAGAAGGCTACACCTTC. Amino acid sequence: CASSPQVDRGQEGYTF. V is TRBV11-1 and J is TRBJ1-2; TRBD1 matches at 10 bases. This CDR3 is 16 amino acids long. CDR1 is SGHAT, CDR2 FQDESV, per germline (reference sequence). Losses at the gene ends were 5 bases for V and 8 bases for J; bases not matched to a gene: 14.

This clonotype was observed many times. The rearrangement links TRBV7-9 to TRBJ2-7, with D hard to call. V lost 5 bases to trimming and J lost 6 bases, with 14 bases between them. CDR1 is SEHNR, CDR2 FQNEAQ, per germline (reference sequence). The CDR3 contains 13 residues. In DNA, the CDR3 is TGTGCCAGCAGCGTGACCCTTAGGACCGAGCAGTACTTC. This gives the protein CASSVTLRTEQYF. Full variable domain (remainder filled in from reference TRBV7-9 and TRBJ2-7): DTGVSQNPRHKITKRGQNVTFRCDPISEHNRLYWYRQTLGQGPEFLTYFQNEAQLEKSRLLSDRFSAERPKGSFSTLEIQRTEQGDSAMYLCASSVTLRTEQYFGPGTRLTVT.

This clonotype was picked up many times. The gene calls are TRBV6-1 and TRBJ2-7, with D possibly TRBD1 on 6 matching bases. Germline V gives CDR1 MNHNS, CDR2 SASEGT. The CDR3 has 12 residues. Trimming took off 5 bases at V and 6 bases at J, with 11 bases between the two ends. CDR3 nucleotides: TGTGCCAGCAGTCGGACAGAAAGCGAGCAGTACTTC. Its protein product is CASSRTESEQYF.

This chain joins TRBV29-1 and TRBJ2-2; 10 positions agree with TRBD2. CDR3 length: 13 residues. The germline V gene has CDR1 SQVTM and CDR2 ANQGSEA. V lost 7 bases, J lost 4 bases, and 3 bases stayed unmatched. The CDR3 is CSARTSGTGELFF. The CDR3 DNA is TGCAGCGCCAGGACTAGCGGCACCGGGGAGCTGTTTTTT.

This chain connects TRBV11-2 to TRBJ2-7; D is ambiguous. Germline CDR1 SGHAT, CDR2 FQNNGV. Trimming took off 9 bases at V and 0 bases at J, with 21 bases between the two ends. The CDR3 has 16 residues. The CDR3 DNA sequence: TGTGCCAGTAGGTTTAGAGTCTCGCTTAGCTCCTACGAGCAGTACTTC. It is translated as CASRFRVSLSSYEQYF.

The genes are TRBV6-2 or TRBV6-3 and TRBJ2-7, with 15 bases identical to TRBD2. The germline CDR1 and CDR2 sequences are MNHEY and SVGEGT. This CDR3 region has 17 residues. V was pared by 2 bases and J by 5 bases, with 7 bases of the junction left unmatched. The CDR3: CASSYLRTSGRAHEQYF. Written as DNA, the CDR3 is TGTGCCAGCAGTTACCTTCGGACTAGCGGGAGGGCCCACGAGCAGTACTTC.

In this sample, this clonotype turned up many times. The CDR3 reads CASEDGGYTGELFF. CDR3 DNA sequence: TGTGCCAGCGAAGACGGGGGTTACACCGGGGAGCTGTTTTTT. V is TRBV12-3 or TRBV12-4 and J is TRBJ2-2; tentative D call: TRBD2 (6 bases). Trimming removed 8 bases at V and 3 bases at J, with 13 bases between. This CDR3 has 14 amino acids.

The V and J genes are TRBV11-1 and TRBJ1-3; maybe TRBD1 (5 bases). V lost 1 base, J lost 0 bases, and 10 bases lay in between. The CDR3 runs to 16 residues. Germline CDR1 reads SGHAT; CDR2 reads FQDESV (reference sequence). This CDR3 is CASSLEGTFSGNTIYF. The DNA for the CDR3 is TGTGCCAGCAGCTTAGAGGGGACGTTCTCTGGAAACACCATATATTTT.

The table lists this clonotype with many counts. The chain recombines TRBV6-1 with TRBJ2-6, with a tentative D call TRBD2 (6 bases). The CDR3 is 15 amino acids. Germline assignment: CDR1 MNHNS and CDR2 SASEGT. V lost 8 bases and J lost 0, with 11 bases in between. CDR3 region: CASQGGGSGANVLTF. The CDR3 DNA follows: TGTGCCAGCCAGGGAGGTGGCTCTGGGGCCAACGTCCTGACTTTC.

This chain joins TRBV27 and TRBJ1-2, with 9 bases aligning to TRBD1. After removal of 0 bases from V and 4 bases from J, the junction contained 6 bases not matched to a gene. CDR3 size: 16 residues. CDR1 and CDR2 from the germline V gene are MNHEY and SMNVEV (reference sequence). The CDR3 reads CASSLSRPGQGYGYTF. The CDR3 nucleotides are TGTGCCAGCAGTTTATCCCGGCCGGGACAGGGCTATGGCTACACCTTC.

The gene calls are TRBV12-3 or TRBV12-4 and TRBJ2-7; the match to TRBD1 covers 7 bases. The junction had 11 bases not matched to a gene; V was cut back by 7 bases and J by 2 bases. This CDR3 has 15 amino acids. The DNA of the CDR3 is TGTGCCAGCACCGACCCCGGGACAGCTGCCTACGAGCAGTACTTC. Its protein product is CASTDPGTAAYEQYF.

This clonotype was observed many times. The chain joins TRBV12-3 or TRBV12-4 to TRBJ2-7; 9 bases line up with TRBD1. The CDR3 extends over 17 amino acids. V lost 5 bases, J lost 9 bases, and 20 bases stayed unmatched. The CDR3 DNA reads TGTGCCAGCAGTCCCGACGGGACAGGGCCTCCCCCTACGGGGCAGTACTTC. Translation: CASSPDGTGPPPTGQYF.

The chain has TRBV30 and TRBJ1-2; TRBD1 is a possible D gene (5 bases). With 7 bases removed from V and 2 bases from J, the gap between germline ends came to 11 bases. The CDR3 runs 12 residues. CDR1 is GTSNPN, CDR2 SVGIG, per germline (reference sequence). This chain's CDR3 is CALQALNYGYTF. The CDR3 nucleotides are TGTGCCTTACAGGCCTTGAACTATGGCTACACCTTC.